What follows is one T cell receptor beta chain and its context. TCRdb called the reads again in MiXCR, with one record for every CDR3 protein. The sample holds fewer than 300,000 distinct CDR3 sequences, roughly 24% seen once. This record belongs to a study of T cell repertoires in cytomegalovirus infection. This CDR3 spans 15 amino acids. The J segment lost 7 bases and the V segment lost 3 bases, leaving 8 bases of the junction unmatched. This chain links TRBV12-3 or TRBV12-4 with TRBJ1-4; 7 positions match TRBD1. The sequence was obtained from a human donor in good health (CMV status not recorded). Some clones in this sample may be carry-over from other donors' samples. The sample taken for sequencing was PBMCs. CDR3 nucleotide sequence: TGTGCCAGCAGTTTTCCGACAGGGTGGGGTGAAAAACTGTTTTTT. Translation: CASSFPTGWGEKLFF.